The rows below give T cell receptor beta chains drawn from one sample of a study of blood T cell repertoires in COVID-19. The data were produced by immunoSEQ multiplex PCR, yet TCRdb's version contains in-frame clones alone and is incomplete. Found here are tens of thousands of clones, around 88% of them singletons; the top ten hold under 7.5%. The sample consisted of peripheral blood. The receptors originated from a woman aged 80 or over with acute or convalescent COVID-19. The CDR3 runs from the conserved cysteine through the conserved F or W. D genes are given only for firm matches. Clone size appears in some rows only: once, few, many, or a class for an expanded clone.

TRBJ2-3	TRBV9	-	once	CASSSPLGRSTDTQYF	TGTGCCAGCAGCTCACCACTAGGGAGAAGCACAGATACGCAGTATTTT
TRBJ2-5	TRBV7-2	TRBD1	-	CASSRGQGETQYF	TGTGCCAGCAGCCGAGGACAGGGGGAGACCCAGTACTTC
TRBJ2-1	TRBV18	-	-	CASSHRESYNEQFF	TGTGCCAGCTCACACAGGGAATCCTACAATGAGCAGTTCTTC
TRBJ2-6	TRBV19	-	-	CASRGSGTGANVLTF	TGTGCCAGTAGAGGGAGCGGAACTGGGGCCAACGTCCTGACTTTC
TRBJ2-2	TRBV10-1	-	-	CASSEVHSNTGELFF	TGCGCCAGCAGTGAGGTCCATTCGAACACCGGGGAGCTGTTTTTT
TRBJ2-7	TRBV6-2/TRBV6-3	TRBD1	-	CASSRPGQGREQYF	TGTGCCAGCAGCCGCCCGGGACAGGGTCGCGAGCAGTACTTC
TRBJ2-7	TRBV5-1	TRBD2	-	CASSYGGAYEQYF	TGCGCCAGCAGCTATGGGGGGGCCTACGAGCAGTACTTC
TRBJ1-6	TRBV6-6	TRBD1	-	CASSFRQGDSPLHF	TGTGCCAGCAGTTTTCGACAGGGCGATTCACCCCTCCACTTT
TRBJ2-5	TRBV19	TRBD1	-	CASADRGLQETQYF	TGTGCCAGTGCGGACAGGGGTCTCCAAGAGACCCAGTACTTC
TRBJ1-6	TRBV7-9	TRBD1	-	CASSPPGQGNSPLHF	TGTGCCAGCAGCCCTCCCGGACAGGGCAATTCACCCCTCCACTTT
TRBJ2-1	TRBV7-8	-	-	CASSLGVGQFF	TGTGCCAGCAGTCTCGGAGTTGGGCAGTTCTTC
TRBJ2-2	TRBV7-8	TRBD2	-	CASSFSGLNTGELFF	TGTGCCAGCAGCTTTAGCGGGCTGAACACCGGGGAGCTGTTTTTT
TRBJ1-1	TRBV19	-	-	CASSIDGQNTEAFF	TGTGCCAGTAGTATAGACGGACAGAACACTGAAGCTTTCTTT
TRBJ2-1	TRBV6-2/TRBV6-3	-	-	CASSYQRQVGEQFF	TGTGCCAGCAGTTATCAACGACAGGTGGGGGAGCAGTTCTTC
TRBJ1-6	TRBV4-3	-	-	CASSRTTTGDSSYNSPLHF	TGCGCCAGCAGCCGGACCACGACAGGAGACAGCTCCTATAATTCACCCCTCCACTTT
TRBJ2-2	TRBV9	TRBD2	-	CASSVAGLASPGELFF	TGTGCCAGCAGCGTAGCTGGACTAGCTAGCCCCGGGGAGCTGTTTTTT
TRBJ1-2	TRBV6-1	TRBD1	-	CASSEALGQYGYTF	TGTGCCAGCAGTGAAGCGCTGGGACAGTATGGCTACACCTTC
TRBJ2-7	TRBV19	-	-	CASKGTAGEPGEQYF	TGTGCCAGTAAGGGGACAGCGGGTGAACCGGGCGAGCAGTACTTC
TRBJ1-2	TRBV2	TRBD1	-	CATVGRDRGRESYGYTF	TGTGCCACGGTTGGACGGGACAGGGGGCGAGAAAGCTATGGCTACACCTTC
TRBJ2-5	TRBV5-4	-	-	CASSREKGQETQYF	TGTGCCAGCAGCCGGGAGAAGGGCCAAGAGACCCAGTACTTC
TRBJ1-4	TRBV6-1	TRBD1	few	CASSEGSGQGEKLFF	TGTGCCAGCAGTGAAGGGTCGGGACAGGGAGAAAAACTGTTTTTT
TRBJ1-5	TRBV2	-	-	CASSRQQTNQPQHF	TGTGCCAGCAGTAGACAGCAAACCAATCAGCCCCAGCATTTT
TRBJ1-3	TRBV5-5	-	few	CASSDYRTRTGNTIYF	TGTGCCAGCTCTGATTACCGAACTAGGACTGGAAACACCATATATTTT
TRBJ1-2	TRBV5-6	-	-	CASTWTQGGGYTF	TGTGCCAGCACTTGGACCCAGGGAGGAGGCTACACCTTC
TRBJ2-5	TRBV30	TRBD2	-	CAWTYGGLQETQYF	TGTGCCTGGACCTACGGGGGGTTGCAAGAGACCCAGTACTTC
TRBJ1-4	TRBV2	-	-	CASTERRQYNEKLFF	TGTGCCAGCACTGAGCGGAGGCAGTATAATGAAAAACTGTTTTTT
TRBJ1-5	TRBV2	TRBD1	-	CASRGQGALDQPQHF	TGTGCCAGCAGAGGACAGGGGGCACTGGATCAGCCCCAGCATTTT
TRBJ2-3	TRBV6-6	-	-	CASRNWGTSTDTQYF	TGTGCCAGCAGAAACTGGGGGACTAGCACAGATACGCAGTATTTT
TRBJ1-2	TRBV27	-	-	CASSFSGRSYGYTF	TGTGCCAGCAGTTTTAGCGGCAGGTCCTATGGCTACACCTTC
TRBJ2-3	TRBV3-1/TRBV3-2	TRBD2	-	CASSQGTGGGTDTQYF	TGTGCCAGCAGCCAAGGGACGGGGGGTGGCACAGATACGCAGTATTTT
TRBJ2-7	TRBV29-1	-	-	CSAAGSSGHLRHEQYF	TGCAGCGCCGCCGGAAGTAGCGGACACCTTCGCCACGAGCAGTACTTC
TRBJ1-2	TRBV4-1	-	-	CASSQERSSNYGYTF	TGCGCCAGCAGCCAAGAGAGGAGTTCTAACTATGGCTACACCTTC
TRBJ2-3	TRBV12-3/TRBV12-4	-	-	CASRLRSTDTQYF	TGTGCCAGCCGTCTGAGGAGCACAGATACGCAGTATTTT
TRBJ1-3	TRBV7-2	TRBD1	-	CASSAGQGGRNTIYF	TGTGCCAGCAGCGCCGGACAGGGGGGACGAAACACCATATATTTT
TRBJ2-7	TRBV14	TRBD1	once	CASSLRRGSYEQYF	TGTGCCAGCAGCCTTCGCAGGGGGAGCTACGAGCAGTACTTC
TRBJ1-2	TRBV10-2	TRBD1	-	CASSEPGTGAYGYTF	TGCGCCAGCAGTGAACCCGGGACAGGGGCCTATGGCTACACCTTC
TRBJ1-2	TRBV12-3/TRBV12-4	-	few	CASSDRGYGYTF	TGTGCCAGCAGTGACAGAGGCTATGGCTACACCTTC
TRBJ2-7	TRBV2	-	-	CASEVVRGSEQYF	TGTGCCAGCGAGGTCGTTAGGGGATCCGAGCAGTACTTC
TRBJ2-3	TRBV11-3	-	-	CASSLALTDTQYF	TGTGCCAGCAGCCTAGCCCTAACAGATACGCAGTATTTT
TRBJ1-3	TRBV6-5	-	-	CASSSLQLNGNTIYF	TGTGCCAGCAGTTCCCTACAGCTGAACGGAAACACCATATATTTT